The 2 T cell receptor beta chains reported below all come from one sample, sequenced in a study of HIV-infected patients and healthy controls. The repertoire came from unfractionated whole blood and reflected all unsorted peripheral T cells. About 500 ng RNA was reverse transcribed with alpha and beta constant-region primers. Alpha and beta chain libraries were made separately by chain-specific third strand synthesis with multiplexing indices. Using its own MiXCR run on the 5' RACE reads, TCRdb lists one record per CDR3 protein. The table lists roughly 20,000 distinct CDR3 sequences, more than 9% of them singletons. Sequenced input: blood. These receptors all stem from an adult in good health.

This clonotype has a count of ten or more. The CDR3 protein is CASSATGAPVPQYF. The CDR3 DNA reads as TGTGCCAGCAGCGCTACCGGGGCCCCTGTACCCCAGTACTTC. The chain has TRBV6-2 or TRBV6-3 and TRBJ2-5; either TRBD1 or TRBD2 may fit D (5 bases each). Germline values: CDR1 MNHEY, CDR2 SVGEGT. The CDR3 has 14 residues. Trimming left V 6 bases short and J 9 bases short, with 20 bases between.

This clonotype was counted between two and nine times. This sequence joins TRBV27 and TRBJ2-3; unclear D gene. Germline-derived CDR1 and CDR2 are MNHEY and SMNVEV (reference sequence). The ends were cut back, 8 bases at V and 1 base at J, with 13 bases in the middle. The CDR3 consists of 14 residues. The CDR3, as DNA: TGTGCCAGCCGCCTGAGGTATGGCACAGATACGCAGTATTTT. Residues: CASRLRYGTDTQYF.